Sequencing of this T cell receptor beta chain was carried out in a study of blood T cell repertoires in COVID-19. This clone occurred a few times. V was clipped by 1 base and J by 0 bases, with 9 bases between them. The CDR3 totals 15 residues. CDR1 and CDR2 (germline): SEHNR, FQNEAQ (reference sequence). Libraries were prepared by immunoSEQ multiplex PCR; TCRdb keeps only in-frame clonotypes and omits some of them. The sample lists around 300,000 clones, around 88% occurring once. Sequenced sample: peripheral blood. This clonotype was obtained from a woman between 25 and 40 years old with COVID-19, enrolled during active disease. The chain has TRBV7-9 and TRBJ1-1; D uncertain. The CDR3 protein is CASSLDRRMNTEAFF. In DNA form, the CDR3 reads TGTGCCAGCAGCTTAGACAGAAGAATGAACACTGAAGCTTTCTTT.